This TCR beta chain was sequenced in a study of neurological immune-mediated disorders. Findings and limits, study-wide: Association of the multiple sclerosis repertoire cluster with clinical or MRI features was not observed for any feature.

The CDR3 spans 13 residues. Germline assignment: CDR1 SGHRS and CDR2 YFSETQ. V was cut by 1 base and J by 8 bases, with 10 bases left in between. This clonotype was counted many times. Antigen specificity is unknown. Using its own MiXCR run on the 5' RACE reads, TCRdb lists one record per CDR3 protein. This sample yields 55,000 or so distinct CDR3 sequences, of which more than 4% are seen a single time; 2.9% belongs to the top ten. Sequenced: PBMCs. The receptor's source is a man in his forties or fifties with multiple sclerosis. The chain recombines TRBV5-1 with TRBJ2-1; the D is unclear. DNA of the CDR3: TGCGCCAGCAGCTTGTTTGGGGTAGATGAGCAGTTCTTC. This translates into CASSLFGVDEQFF.